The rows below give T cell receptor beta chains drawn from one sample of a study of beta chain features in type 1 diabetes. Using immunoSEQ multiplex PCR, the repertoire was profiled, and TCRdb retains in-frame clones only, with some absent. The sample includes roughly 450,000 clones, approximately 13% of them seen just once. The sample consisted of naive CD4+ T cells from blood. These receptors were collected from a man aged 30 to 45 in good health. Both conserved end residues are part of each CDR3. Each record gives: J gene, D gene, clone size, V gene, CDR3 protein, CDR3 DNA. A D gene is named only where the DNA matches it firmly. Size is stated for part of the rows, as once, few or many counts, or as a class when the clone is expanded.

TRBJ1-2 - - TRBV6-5 CASSYSTGTYGYTF TGTGCCAGCAGTTACTCGACGGGGACCTATGGCTACACCTTC
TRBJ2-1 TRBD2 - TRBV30 CAWSVVQVAGGPREQFF TGTGCCTGGAGTGTAGTTCAGGTAGCGGGAGGACCACGAGAGCAGTTCTTC
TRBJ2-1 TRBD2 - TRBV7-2 CASSTLAGGSEQFF TGTGCCAGCAGCACACTAGCGGGGGGCTCTGAGCAGTTCTTC
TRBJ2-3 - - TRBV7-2 CASRRLVVADTQYF TGTGCCAGCAGGAGATTAGTGGTTGCGGATACGCAGTATTTT
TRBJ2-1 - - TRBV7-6 CASSLVNEQFF TGTGCCAGCAGCTTAGTCAATGAGCAGTTCTTC
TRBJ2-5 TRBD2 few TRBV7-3 CASSSSGRDRKTQYF TGTGCCAGCAGCTCTAGCGGGAGGGACAGAAAGACCCAGTACTTC
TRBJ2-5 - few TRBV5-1 CASSRKDSQETQYF TGCGCCAGCAGCCGAAAGGACAGCCAAGAGACCCAGTACTTC
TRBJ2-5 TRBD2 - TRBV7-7 CASTTGSSGGQETQYF TGTGCCAGCACTACTGGGAGCTCGGGGGGGCAAGAGACCCAGTACTTC
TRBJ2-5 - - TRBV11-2 CASSVRGLETQYF TGTGCCAGCAGCGTCAGGGGTTTAGAGACCCAGTACTTC
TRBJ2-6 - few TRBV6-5 CASSYVPSGANVLTF TGTGCCAGCAGTTACGTTCCCTCTGGGGCCAACGTCCTGACTTTC
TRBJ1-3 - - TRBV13 CASSRRRQLSGNTIYF TGTGCCAGCAGCCGGCGGCGCCAACTCTCTGGAAACACCATATATTTT
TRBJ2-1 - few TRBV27 CASSRTNNEQFF TGTGCCAGCTCTCGTACTAACAATGAGCAGTTCTTC